What follows are 9 T cell receptor beta chains derived from one specimen sequenced in a study of cytomegalovirus exposure and HLA in healthy donors. PCR was performed using 60 Vbeta and 13 Jbeta primers. The repertoire was sequenced with immunoSEQ multiplex PCR; TCRdb's copy has only in-frame clones and lacks some. The data contain 150,000 to 200,000 clones, more than 65% of them seen just once; the ten biggest clones take up roughly 10%. Input material: PBMCs. The source of these receptors is a man aged 18 to 30 in good health and CMV-seropositive.

This clone was seen just once. The chain employs TRBV5-6 and TRBJ2-2, with D perhaps matching TRBD1 (6 bases). Deletions cut 4 bases from V and 6 bases from J, with 10 bases between. CDR3 length: 13 amino acids. Germline-derived CDR1 and CDR2 are SGHDT and YYEEEE. As DNA, the CDR3 is TGTGCCAGCAGCGCCCAGGGGCCCGGGGAGCTGTTTTTT. This encodes CASSAQGPGELFF.

This chain joins TRBV6-5 and TRBJ2-7; possibly TRBD1 for D (6 bases). The CDR3 length is 15 residues. Germline assignment: CDR1 MNHEY and CDR2 SVGAGI. Trimming removed 6 bases at V and 0 bases at J, with 15 bases between. The CDR3 DNA sequence: TGTGCCAGCAGCCACGGGACACAGAGCTCCTACGAGCAGTACTTC. Translation gives CASSHGTQSSYEQYF.

The J gene is TRBJ2-7, the V gene TRBV27; 11 nucleotides line up with TRBD1. Unmatched junction bases numbered 15, after V lost 5 bases and J lost 6 bases. The V gene's germline CDR1 is MNHEY and CDR2 SMNVEV (reference sequence). There are 17 residues in the CDR3. The DNA for the CDR3 is TGTGCCAGCAGTCAAGGACAGGGGGCTTTTCCTAATATCGAGCAGTACTTC. Amino acids: CASSQGQGAFPNIEQYF.

This clone appeared a few times. The rearrangement links TRBV6-1 to TRBJ2-1, with 9 bases that match TRBD1. V shed 5 bases and J 5 bases; nucleotides not matched to a gene: 4. Germline V gene data show CDR1 as MNHNS and CDR2 as SASEGT. This CDR3 is built from 14 residues. CDR3 loop: CASSHRGRNNEQFF. CDR3 sequence (DNA): TGTGCCAGCAGTCACAGGGGGCGAAACAATGAGCAGTTCTTC.

This clone was observed a single time. V and J are TRBV6-6 and TRBJ1-5, with D perhaps TRBD1 (6 bases). Germline V CDR1 and CDR2: MNHNY, SVGAGI (reference sequence). Trimming took 4 bases from V and 0 from J, leaving 10 bases between them. The CDR3 is 15 amino acids. The CDR3 loop is CASSSGVYSNQPQHF. The CDR3 DNA reads as TGTGCCAGCAGTTCAGGGGTTTATAGCAATCAGCCCCAGCATTTT.

V and J are TRBV5-6 and TRBJ1-5; tentative D call: TRBD1 (5 bases). CDR3 length equals 15 residues. Germline V CDR1 and CDR2: SGHDT, YYEEEE. The V and J ends lost 1 base and 4 bases respectively, with 12 bases between them. CDR3 nucleotides: TGTGCCAGCAGCTTGTACAGGACACCGAATCAGCCCCAGCATTTT. Translated: CASSLYRTPNQPQHF.

The CDR3 region has the DNA TGTGCCTGGAGGACCACAGGGTTGGGCACTGAAGCTTTCTTT. It codes for CAWRTTGLGTEAFF. The J gene is TRBJ1-1, the V gene TRBV30; D may be TRBD1 (6 bases). This CDR3 has 14 amino acids. Germline V gives CDR1 GTSNPN, CDR2 SVGIG (reference sequence). V was shortened by 3 bases and J by 4 bases, with 15 bases between the two germline ends.

The chain couples TRBV18 to TRBJ2-2; D remains ambiguous. Germline CDR1 KGHSH, CDR2 LQKENI. The CDR3 is 13 residues long. Trimming removed 3 bases from V and 3 bases from J, with 5 bases in between. The CDR3 region has the DNA TGTGCCAGCTCACCCCCCGACACCGGGGAGCTGTTTTTT. It translates to CASSPPDTGELFF.

Here the CDR3 reads CASSLPALEAFF. CDR3 bases: TGTGCCAGCTCCCTCCCCGCGCTTGAAGCTTTCTTT. The rearrangement joins TRBV18 to TRBJ1-1; no firm D call. Per the germline V gene, CDR1 is KGHSH and CDR2 is LQKENI. Trimming removed 6 bases at V and 7 bases at J, with 12 bases between. This CDR3 spans 12 amino acids.